The rows below give T cell receptor beta chains drawn from one sample of a study of T cell clones after liver transplantation. The assay was immunoSEQ multiplex PCR, and TCRdb's table has in-frame clones only and misses some. The table lists around 77,000 clones, under 90% of them singletons, with 0.65% to 0.85% in the top ten. Material: CD4+ T cells from blood, obtained 12 months after liver transplant. These receptors were taken from a human patient who received a liver transplant. Some T cells may have come from the graft donor. The CDR3 runs from the conserved cysteine through the conserved F or W.

TRBJ2-3,TRBV30,13,CAWSVSGTDTQYF
TRBJ2-7,TRBV9,16,CASSVEASGSTYEQYF
TRBJ2-7,TRBV29-1,14,CSVGGTTAIYEQYF
TRBJ2-1,TRBV7-8,17,CASSTGTSGGGYNEQFF
TRBJ2-3,TRBV14,16,CASSQETSGRSDTQYF
TRBJ2-5,TRBV27,14,CASSEGQGARPQYF
TRBJ2-7,TRBV18,16,CASSLSWSPQGYEQYF
TRBJ2-7,TRBV12-5,12,CASGLGAYEQYF
TRBJ1-1,TRBV19,16,CASSIKGQGPNTEAFF
TRBJ2-1,TRBV27,16,CASSLGAGRFNNEQFF
TRBJ1-3,TRBV18,15,CASSPGTGTGNTIYF
TRBJ2-3,TRBV7-9,19,CASSLGTSGRNLGTDTQYF
TRBJ2-7,TRBV6-5,15,CASSSSRGPSYEQYF